This entry features one T cell receptor beta chain sequence. One end of the junction does not line up with germline, which may come from a read error. Then a second PCR, running about 7 to 11 cycles, was carried out with a sample-barcoded 5' primer and a J-beta primer mix. TCRdb recomputed calls from the 5' RACE reads with MiXCR, one row per CDR3 protein. This sample has fewer than 700,000 distinct CDR3 sequences; approximately 40% occur once, and the top ten carry approximately 29%. CDR1 SGHRS and CDR2 YFSETQ come from the germline V gene. This CDR3 has 15 residues. The data originate from a study of blood T cells in healthy people across ages. Study-wide context: Per two T cells, template switching captured roughly one barcoded beta molecule.

This receptor was obtained from a man at least 80 years old in good health. The V call is TRBV5-1, the J call TRBJ2-1; 9 nucleotides agree with TRBD2. The sequenced material came from blood. CDR3 coding DNA: TGCGCCAACAGCTTGGGGTCTAGCGGGAACAATGAGCAGTTCTTC. It specifies CANSLGSSGNNEQFF. Drawing the rest from reference TRBV5-1 and TRBJ2-1, the complete variable domain is KAGVTQTPRYLIKTRGQQVTLSCSPISGHRSVSWYQQTPGQGLQFLFEYFSETQRNKGNFPGRFSGRQFSNSRSEMNVSTLELGDSALYLCANSLGSSGNNEQFFGPGTRLTVL.